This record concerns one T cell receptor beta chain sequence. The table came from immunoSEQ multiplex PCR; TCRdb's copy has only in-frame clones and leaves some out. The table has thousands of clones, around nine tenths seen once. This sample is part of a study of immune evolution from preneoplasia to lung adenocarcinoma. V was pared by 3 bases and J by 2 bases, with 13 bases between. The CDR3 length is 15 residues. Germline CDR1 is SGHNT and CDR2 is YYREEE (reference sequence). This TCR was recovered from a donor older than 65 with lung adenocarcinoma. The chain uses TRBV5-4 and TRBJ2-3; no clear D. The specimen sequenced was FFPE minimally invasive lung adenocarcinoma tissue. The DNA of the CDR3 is TGTGCCAGCAGCTCGGATTCCTTACCCACAGATACGCAGTATTTT. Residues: CASSSDSLPTDTQYF.